The rows below give T cell receptor beta chains drawn from one sample of a study of blood T cells in healthy people across ages. MiXCR was run by TCRdb on the 5' RACE reads, yielding one entry per CDR3 protein. The table includes about 1.4 million distinct CDR3 sequences, approximately 60% detected once. Sample: blood. The source of these receptors is a man younger than 30 in good health. Both conserved end residues are part of each CDR3. The D gene is left open where the match is weak. The size field is filled for only some rows; it gives once, few, many or a size class.

D gene	V gene	J gene	clone size	CDR3 protein	CDR3 DNA
.	TRBV4-3	TRBJ2-7	once	CASSQSTINYEQYF	TGCGCCAGCAGCCAATCAACGATAAACTACGAGCAGTACTTC
.	TRBV29-1	TRBJ1-1	.	CGVATLNTEAFF	TGCGGCGTGGCGACATTGAACACGGAAGCTTTCTTT
TRBD2	TRBV27	TRBJ2-7	few	CASSSIAGAPYEQYF	TGTGCCAGCAGTTCGATAGCGGGAGCTCCCTACGAGCAGTACTTC
TRBD1	TRBV20-1	TRBJ1-6	.	CSARDPGQQSSYNSPLHF	TGCAGTGCTAGAGATCCGGGACAGCAAAGCTCCTATAATTCACCCCTCCACTTT
.	TRBV4-3	TRBJ1-6	.	CASSHSRVGSPLHF	TGCGCCAGCAGCCATAGCCGAGTTGGGTCACCCCTCCACTTT
TRBD2	TRBV4-3	TRBJ2-7	.	CASSQGTSASLQYF	TGCGCCAGCAGCCAAGGTACTAGCGCCAGCCTCCAGTACTTC
.	TRBV20-1	TRBJ1-2	few	CSARVGGLNGYTF	TGCAGTGCTAGAGTAGGGGGACTGAATGGCTACACCTTC
.	TRBV29-1	TRBJ1-2	.	CSVDEGSLRYTF	TGCAGCGTTGATGAGGGGTCTCTGCGCTACACCTTC
.	TRBV2	TRBJ2-1	.	CASRGPALGNEQFF	TGTGCCAGCAGGGGACCCGCTTTAGGCAATGAGCAGTTCTTC
.	TRBV6-5	TRBJ2-1	.	CASSMNVAQSYNEQFF	TGTGCCAGCAGCATGAATGTGGCCCAATCATACAATGAGCAGTTCTTC
TRBD1	TRBV29-1	TRBJ1-3	.	CSVGSRGVDTIYF	TGCAGCGTTGGGTCCAGGGGGGTTGACACCATATATTTT
.	TRBV20-1	TRBJ1-5	.	CSAPDGSNQPQHF	TGCAGTGCTCCCGACGGTAGCAATCAGCCCCAGCATTTT
TRBD1	TRBV6-1	TRBJ1-2	few	CASMGRQGPNYGYTF	TGTGCCAGCATGGGAAGACAGGGGCCCAACTATGGCTACACCTTC
.	TRBV6-6	TRBJ1-4	once	CASSDRQGEKLFF	TGTGCCAGCAGTGACCGTCAGGGCGAAAAACTGTTTTTT
TRBD2	TRBV4-2	TRBJ2-7	.	CASSRAGGTNEQYF	TGTGCCAGCAGCCGAGCGGGAGGCACCAACGAGCAGTACTTC
TRBD2	TRBV11-2	TRBJ2-6	few	CASSSLIAGGPQYGANVLTF	TGTGCCAGCAGCTCCCTTATAGCGGGAGGGCCGCAATATGGGGCCAACGTCCTGACTTTC
.	TRBV27	TRBJ2-7	once	CASSPAVGGSGYEQYF	TGTGCCAGCAGCCCGGCGGTGGGGGGTTCAGGCTACGAGCAGTACTTC
.	TRBV20-1	TRBJ2-7	.	CSAKHGSSYEQYF	TGCAGTGCTAAGCATGGGAGCTCCTACGAGCAGTACTTC
TRBD1	TRBV27	TRBJ1-2	few	CASSWSGTGYGYTF	TGTGCCAGCAGTTGGTCCGGGACAGGATATGGCTACACCTTC
.	TRBV4-3	TRBJ2-6	.	CASSRTGYGANVLTF	TGCGCCAGCAGCCGCACAGGGTACGGGGCCAACGTCCTGACTTTC
.	TRBV7-9	TRBJ1-2	few	CASSSEQGFSYGYTF	TGTGCCAGCAGCTCCGAACAGGGATTCTCCTATGGCTACACCTTC
.	TRBV12-3/TRBV12-4	TRBJ1-6	few	CASSPSQGRAPLHF	TGTGCCAGCAGTCCCTCGCAGGGACGGGCACCCCTCCACTTT
.	TRBV2	TRBJ2-1	.	CATKEDPARNEQFF	TGTGCCACCAAGGAGGACCCGGCTCGGAATGAGCAGTTCTTC
TRBD2	TRBV18	TRBJ2-7	few	CASSPSGTSGGYEQYF	TGTGCCAGCTCACCCTCCGGGACTAGCGGGGGCTACGAGCAGTACTTC
TRBD1	TRBV24-1	TRBJ2-3	.	CATSDHRDSSTDTQYF	TGTGCCACCAGTGACCACCGGGACAGTAGCACAGATACGCAGTATTTT
.	TRBV7-2	TRBJ1-4	.	CASSPTSEEKLFF	TGTGCCAGCAGCCCAACTTCGGAGGAAAAACTGTTTTTT
TRBD2	TRBV28	TRBJ2-1	.	CASSASSGTTLVEQFF	TGTGCCAGCAGTGCCAGCTCCGGGACTACCCTGGTTGAGCAGTTCTTC
TRBD1	TRBV7-8	TRBJ1-2	.	CASSLQDRGFSGYTF	TGTGCCAGCAGCTTACAAGACAGGGGGTTCTCTGGCTACACCTTC
.	TRBV30	TRBJ2-3	.	CGVGGATQYF	TGTGGAGTCGGAGGGGCTACGCAGTATTTT
.	TRBV7-9	TRBJ1-2	.	CASLGLPANYGYTF	TGTGCCAGCTTAGGCTTACCCGCTAACTATGGCTACACCTTC
TRBD2	TRBV11-3	TRBJ2-3	few	CASSESGTLDTQYF	TGTGCCAGCAGCGAGAGCGGGACCCTAGATACGCAGTATTTT
.	TRBV20-1	TRBJ1-2	.	CSAPRFVYGCTF	TGCAGTGCTCCACGCTTTGTATATGGCTGCACCTTC
.	TRBV29-1	TRBJ2-2	.	CSVEAPGRSSGELFF	TGCAGCGTTGAAGCTCCAGGCCGTTCTTCCGGGGAGCTGTTTTTT
TRBD1	TRBV4-1	TRBJ2-3	.	CASSPIRQGRDTQYF	TGCGCCAGCAGCCCGATTAGACAGGGGAGAGATACGCAGTATTTT
TRBD1	TRBV27	TRBJ1-2	few	CASSPHLTQGQGFDGYTF	TGTGCCAGCAGTCCCCACCTGACTCAAGGACAGGGCTTTGATGGCTACACCTTC
.	TRBV27	TRBJ2-5	.	CASSFPGSYNEQYF	TGTGCCAGCAGTTTTCCCGGGTCGTACAATGAGCAGTACTTC
.	TRBV4-2	TRBJ2-7	few	CASSQELSEGGYEQYF	TGTGCCAGCAGCCAAGAGCTCTCGGAGGGGGGCTACGAGCAGTACTTC